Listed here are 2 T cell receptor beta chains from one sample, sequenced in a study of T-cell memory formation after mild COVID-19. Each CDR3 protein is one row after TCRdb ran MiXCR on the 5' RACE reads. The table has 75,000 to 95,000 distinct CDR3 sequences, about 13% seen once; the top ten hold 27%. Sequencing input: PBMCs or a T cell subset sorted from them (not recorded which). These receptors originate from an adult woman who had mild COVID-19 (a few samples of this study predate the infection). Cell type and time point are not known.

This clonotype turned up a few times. CDR3 sequence: CSVAGDEQYF. The DNA for the CDR3 is TGCAGCGTTGCGGGGGACGAGCAGTACTTC. This chain joins TRBV29-1 and TRBJ2-7; possibly TRBD2 for D (6 bases). Germline V gene sequence: CDR1 SQVTM, CDR2 ANQGSEA. V was shortened by 4 bases and J by 5 bases, with 6 bases between the two germline ends. CDR3 length equals 10 residues.

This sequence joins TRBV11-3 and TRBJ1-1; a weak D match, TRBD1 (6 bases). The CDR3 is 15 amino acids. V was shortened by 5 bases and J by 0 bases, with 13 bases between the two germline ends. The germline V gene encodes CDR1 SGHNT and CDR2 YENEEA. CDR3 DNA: TGTGCCAGCAGCCCGCGCCGGACAGTGAACACTGAAGCTTTCTTT. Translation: CASSPRRTVNTEAFF.